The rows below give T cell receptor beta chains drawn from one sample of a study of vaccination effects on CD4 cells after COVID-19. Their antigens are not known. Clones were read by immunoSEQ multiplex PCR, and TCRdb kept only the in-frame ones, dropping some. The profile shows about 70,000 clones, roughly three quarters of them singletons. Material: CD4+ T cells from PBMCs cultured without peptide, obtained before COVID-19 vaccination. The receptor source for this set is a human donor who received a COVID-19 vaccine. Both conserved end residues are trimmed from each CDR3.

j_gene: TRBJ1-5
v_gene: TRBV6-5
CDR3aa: ASKLREYSNQPQH

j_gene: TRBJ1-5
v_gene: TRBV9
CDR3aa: ASAPMGGNQPQH

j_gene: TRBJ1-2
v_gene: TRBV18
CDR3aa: ASSPARDGYT

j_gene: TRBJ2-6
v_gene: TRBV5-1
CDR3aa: ASSPGHPSGANVLT

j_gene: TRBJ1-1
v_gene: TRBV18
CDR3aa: ASSPLVGPDTEAF

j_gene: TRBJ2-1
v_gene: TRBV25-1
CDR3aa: ASRRGQYWTEPSWEQF

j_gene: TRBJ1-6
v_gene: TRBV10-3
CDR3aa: AIRGDNSPLH

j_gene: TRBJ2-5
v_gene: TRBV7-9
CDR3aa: ASSLSLAGAETQY

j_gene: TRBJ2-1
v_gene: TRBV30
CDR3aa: AWSPGSDLNEQF

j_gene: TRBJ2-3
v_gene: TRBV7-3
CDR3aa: ASSLFPQTSGRTDTQY

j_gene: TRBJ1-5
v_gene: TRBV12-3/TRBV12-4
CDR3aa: ASSSGRGQPQH

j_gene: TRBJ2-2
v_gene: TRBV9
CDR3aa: ASSVDLTGELF

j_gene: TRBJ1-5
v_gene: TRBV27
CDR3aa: ASSFTGEGQPQH

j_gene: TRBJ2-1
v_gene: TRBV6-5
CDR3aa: ASSFRGSRYNEQF

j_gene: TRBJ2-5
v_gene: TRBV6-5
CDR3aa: ASRDDGATRTQY

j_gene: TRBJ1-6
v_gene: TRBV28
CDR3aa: AISGNTYNSPLH

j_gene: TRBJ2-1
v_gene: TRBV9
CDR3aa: ASSLGTPNEQF

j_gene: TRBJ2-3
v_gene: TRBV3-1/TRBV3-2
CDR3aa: ASSRLGTDTQY

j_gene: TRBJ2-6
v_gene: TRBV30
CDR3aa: AYSYSGANVLT

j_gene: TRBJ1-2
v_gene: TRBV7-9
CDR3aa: ASSLGTGPWNGYT

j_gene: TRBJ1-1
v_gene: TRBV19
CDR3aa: ASSIGLGDEAF

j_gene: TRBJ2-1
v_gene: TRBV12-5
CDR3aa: ASGYTPDGGSVLNYNEQF

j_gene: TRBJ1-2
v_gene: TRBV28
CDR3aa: ASSFQGARGYT

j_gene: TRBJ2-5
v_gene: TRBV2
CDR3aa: ASTGTNRQETQY

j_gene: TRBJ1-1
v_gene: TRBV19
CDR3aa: ASSSPDTEAF

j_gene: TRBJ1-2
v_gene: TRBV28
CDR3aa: ASSLNGGGYYGYT

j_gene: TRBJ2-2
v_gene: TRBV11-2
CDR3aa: ASSPRGGTGYTGELF

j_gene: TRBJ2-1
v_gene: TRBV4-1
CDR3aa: ASSQDWGPYNEQF

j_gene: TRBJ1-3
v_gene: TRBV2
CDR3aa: ASSDDSRNTIY

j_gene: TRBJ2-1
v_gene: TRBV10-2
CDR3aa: ASSEGFRPRPSSGNEQF

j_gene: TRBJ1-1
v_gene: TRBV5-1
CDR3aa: ASSLEAGVDGTEAF

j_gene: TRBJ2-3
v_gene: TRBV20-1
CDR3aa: SASIPGGRADTQY

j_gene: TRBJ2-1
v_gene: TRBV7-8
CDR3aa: ASSLQGVNSYNEQF

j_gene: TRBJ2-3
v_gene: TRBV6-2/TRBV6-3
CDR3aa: ASSYSRSTDTQY

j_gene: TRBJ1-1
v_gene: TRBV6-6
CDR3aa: ASSIYTEAF

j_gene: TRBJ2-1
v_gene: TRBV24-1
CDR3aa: ATSVGGVYYNEQF

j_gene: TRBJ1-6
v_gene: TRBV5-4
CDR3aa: ASSSQDYNSPLH

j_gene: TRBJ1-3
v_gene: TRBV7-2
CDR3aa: ASSTQVSSGNTIY

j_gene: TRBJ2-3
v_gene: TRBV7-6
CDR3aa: ASRPTRTDTQY

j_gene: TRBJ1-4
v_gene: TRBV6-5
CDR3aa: ASSSGSGTLNEKLF

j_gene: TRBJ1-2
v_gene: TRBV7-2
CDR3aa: VSSPGGYGYT

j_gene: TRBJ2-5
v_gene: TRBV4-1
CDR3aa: ASNPGQAVGETQY

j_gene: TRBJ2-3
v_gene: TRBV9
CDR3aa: ASSVGLAGGFLGTDTQY

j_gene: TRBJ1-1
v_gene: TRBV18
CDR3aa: ASSPLEEGTEAF